The next 32 T cell receptor beta chains were all read from a single sample in a study of blood T cell repertoires in COVID-19. Sequencing used immunoSEQ multiplex PCR; TCRdb keeps in-frame clones, though not all of them. The sample consists of 200,000 to 300,000 clones, about nine tenths of them appearing once. The sample was PBMCs or T cells enriched from blood (not recorded which). The source is a woman aged 18-29 years who had recovered from COVID-19.

The chain uses TRBV28 and TRBJ1-5; tentative D call: TRBD1 (5 bases). The V and J ends lost 6 bases and 3 bases respectively, with 15 bases between them. The CDR3 is 15 residues long. Looked up from germline, CDR1 is MDHEN and CDR2 is SYDVKM. The CDR3 loop is CASRDRGAFNQPQHF. The CDR3 nucleotides read TGTGCCAGCAGGGATCGCGGGGCTTTCAATCAGCCCCAGCATTTT.

V gene TRBV12-1 combines with J gene TRBJ2-2; the table assigns TRBD2, which was not confirmed against the DNA. TRBV12-1 is a documented pseudogene. The CDR3 runs 16 residues. The CDR3 bases are TGTGCCAGCAGCCCCGGACTAGCGGACAACACCGGGGAGCTGTTTTTT. Protein: CASSPGLADNTGELFF.

The V call is TRBV7-6, the J call TRBJ2-1, with 9 positions matching TRBD1. Germline trimming cut 6 bases from V and 2 bases from J; bases unmatched to any gene: 5. Germline values: CDR1 SGHVS, CDR2 FNYEAQ. The CDR3 sequence is 15 residues long. CDR3 loop: CASRPTGGTYNEQFF. The CDR3, as DNA: TGTGCCAGCAGGCCGACAGGGGGGACCTACAATGAGCAGTTCTTC.

The J gene is TRBJ1-1, the V gene TRBV30, with D perhaps matching TRBD1 (5 bases). CDR1 GTSNPN and CDR2 SVGIG come from the germline V gene (reference sequence). With 0 bases removed from V and 5 bases from J, the gap between germline ends came to 16 bases. This CDR3 has 15 amino acids. CDR3 nucleotide sequence: TGTGCCTGGAGTGTCGGGGCAACCCGGGGGACTGAAGCTTTCTTT. This codes for CAWSVGATRGTEAFF.

This clone was picked up many times. This chain uses TRBV5-1 with TRBJ1-1, with a possible D match to TRBD1 (5 bases). The CDR3 loop spans 16 amino acids. CDR1 and CDR2 (germline): SGHRS, YFSETQ. Trimming left V 4 bases short and J 4 bases short, with 20 bases between. Here the CDR3 reads CASSLSQGRLGTEAFF. CDR3 DNA sequence: TGCGCCAGCAGCCTGAGTCAGGGTCGATTGGGCACTGAAGCTTTCTTT.

The J gene is TRBJ1-2, the V gene TRBV6-2 or TRBV6-3; TRBD1 agrees at 8 bases. The V gene's germline CDR1 is MNHEY and CDR2 SVGEGT. The trim removed 2 bases at V and 4 bases at J, leaving 9 bases unmatched. This CDR3 comprises 16 residues. CDR3 nucleotides: TGTGCCAGCAGTTACCAAGGGACAGGCCGTTCCTATGGCTACACCTTC. Amino acids: CASSYQGTGRSYGYTF.

This clone occurred a few times. The chain is built from TRBV18 and TRBJ2-7; no clear D. V lost 3 bases and J lost 2, with 8 bases in between. The germline gives CDR1 KGHSH, CDR2 LQKENI. The CDR3 has 13 amino acids. The CDR3 is CASSPAATYEQYF. The CDR3 DNA sequence: TGTGCCAGCTCACCTGCGGCTACCTACGAGCAGTACTTC.

The V gene is TRBV7-8, the J gene TRBJ2-1; unclear D gene. The CDR3 runs 16 residues. The V end was cut by 5 bases, the J end by 3 bases, with 17 bases between. Germline V gene sequence: CDR1 SGHVS, CDR2 FQNEAQ. This chain's CDR3 is CASSPRGSTIYNEQFF. Written as DNA, the CDR3 is TGTGCCAGCAGCCCCCGAGGTTCCACTATCTACAATGAGCAGTTCTTC. Full variable domain (remainder filled in from reference TRBV7-8 and TRBJ2-1): GAGVSQSPRYKVAKRGQDVALRCDPISGHVSLFWYQQALGQGPEFLTYFQNEAQLDKSGLPSDRFFAERPEGSVSTLKIQRTQQEDSAVYLCASSPRGSTIYNEQFFGPGTRLTVL.

This chain links TRBV5-1 with TRBJ1-4; TRBD1 aligns across 7 bases. V was pared by 3 bases and J by 0 bases, with 8 bases of the junction left unmatched. The V gene's germline CDR1 is SGHRS and CDR2 YFSETQ. The CDR3 runs to 17 residues. CDR3 sequence (DNA): TGCGCCAGCAGCTCGATAGGGACAGCTGCAACTAATGAAAAACTGTTTTTT. This gives the protein CASSSIGTAATNEKLFF.

This sequence joins TRBV2 and TRBJ1-1, with D tentatively TRBD1 (5 bases). Trimming cost V 7 bases and J 8 bases, with 8 bases left between them. The V gene's germline CDR1 is SNHLY and CDR2 FYNNEI. The CDR3 covers 10 residues. The CDR3 coding sequence is TGTGCCAGCAAGGCAGGGGAAGCTTTCTTT. It encodes CASKAGEAFF.

V usage is TRBV7-8 and J usage is TRBJ1-1; TRBD1 matches at 8 bases. After removal of 4 bases from V and 0 bases from J, the junction contained 7 bases not matched to a gene. Looked up from germline, CDR1 is SGHVS and CDR2 is FQNEAQ. The length of the CDR3 is 16 residues. DNA for the CDR3: TGTGCCAGCAGCTCAGGGACAGGCGGCATGAACACTGAAGCTTTCTTT. Protein: CASSSGTGGMNTEAFF.

The gene calls are TRBV11-3 and TRBJ2-5; TRBD2 matches 10 bases. Trimming removed 7 bases from V and 5 bases from J; junction bases left unmatched: 10. Germline CDR1 is SGHNT and CDR2 is YENEEA. The CDR3 spans 15 residues. CDR3 DNA sequence: TGTGCCAGCAACTCGGGGCTAGCGGGGGCGGAGACCCAGTACTTC. Encoded protein: CASNSGLAGAETQYF. Combining the CDR3 with reference TRBV11-3 and TRBJ2-5 gives the whole variable domain EAGVVQSPRYKIIEKKQPVAFWCNPISGHNTLYWYLQNLGQGPELLIRYENEEAVDDSQLPKDRFSAERLKGVDSTLKIQPAELGDSAVYLCASNSGLAGAETQYFGPGTRLLVL.

The rearrangement links TRBV11-2 to TRBJ2-1; 14 positions agree with TRBD2. CDR3 length equals 15 residues. Unmatched junction bases numbered 8, after V lost 6 bases and J lost 10 bases. Germline V CDR1 and CDR2: SGHAT, FQNNGV. CDR3 bases: TGTGCCAGCAGTCCGACTAGCGGGAGGGAAGGGGAGCAGTTCTTC. Translated: CASSPTSGREGEQFF.

V usage is TRBV14 and J usage is TRBJ2-7; possible D gene TRBD1, 6 bases. The CDR3 has 15 amino acids. Germline assignment: CDR1 SGHDN and CDR2 FVKESK. Trimming left V 1 base short and J 2 bases short, with 12 bases between. CDR3 residues: CASSQGDRIPYEQYF. DNA of the CDR3: TGTGCCAGCAGCCAAGGCGACAGGATACCCTACGAGCAGTACTTC.

The V call is TRBV19, the J call TRBJ2-7; 8 bases agree with TRBD2. The CDR3 sequence is 16 residues long. V trimming: 5 bases; J trimming: 1 base; junction bases outside the gene matches: 10. Germline assignment: CDR1 LNHDA and CDR2 SQIVND (reference sequence). CDR3 sequence (DNA): TGTGCCAGTAGTTTAGGAGGCGGGAGGTCTTCCTACGAGCAGTACTTC. Its translation: CASSLGGGRSSYEQYF.

This clone was observed a few times. The chain joins TRBV20-1 to TRBJ1-5, with 8 nucleotides matching TRBD1. Trimming cost V 3 bases and J 6 bases; bases outside gene matches: 13. The CDR3 has 16 amino acids. Germline-derived CDR1 and CDR2 are DFQATT and SNEGSKA (reference sequence). Here the CDR3 reads CSASHLDRVRSQPQHF. CDR3 bases: TGCAGTGCTAGTCATCTGGACAGGGTGCGAAGTCAGCCCCAGCATTTT.

The CDR3 DNA reads as TGTGCCAGCAGTTGGGACAGGGGTTACGAGCAGTACTTC. Translation: CASSWDRGYEQYF. V and J are TRBV28 and TRBJ2-7; 10 positions agree with TRBD1. Germline V CDR1 and CDR2: MDHEN, SYDVKM. Trimming removed 4 bases from V and 4 bases from J; junction bases left unmatched: 1. The CDR3 loop spans 13 amino acids. The full variable domain, in which reference TRBV28 and TRBJ2-7 provide the parts outside the CDR3, is DVKVTQSSRYLVKRTGEKVFLECVQDMDHENMFWYRQDPGLGLRLIYFSYDVKMKEKGDIPEGYSVSREKKERFSLILESASTNQTSMYLCASSWDRGYEQYFGPGTRLTVT.

The chain is built from TRBV6-1 and TRBJ2-2, with 9 positions matching TRBD2. This CDR3 region has 18 residues. Germline CDR1 reads MNHNS; CDR2 reads SASEGT. V shed 2 bases, J shed 4 bases, and the junction held 11 bases outside the gene matches. Here the CDR3 reads CASSEKRAGGWSTGELFF. CDR3 in DNA: TGTGCCAGCAGTGAAAAGAGGGCGGGAGGGTGGAGCACCGGGGAGCTGTTTTTT.

This clone showed up just a few times. The J gene is TRBJ1-6, the V gene TRBV6-2 or TRBV6-3; the match to TRBD1 covers 8 bases. The ends lost 5 bases at V and 7 bases at J; junction bases unmatched: 7. Germline-derived CDR1 and CDR2 are MNHEY and SVGEGT. The CDR3 spans 15 residues. CDR3 in DNA: TGTGCCAGCAGTGGACAGGGAATGTGGAATTCACCCCTCCACTTT. Translation gives CASSGQGMWNSPLHF.

V usage is TRBV11-2 and J usage is TRBJ2-1; D gene ambiguous. From germline, CDR1 is SGHAT and CDR2 FQNNGV. V was pared by 1 base and J by 2 bases, with 9 bases between. The CDR3 runs to 15 residues. DNA of the CDR3: TGTGCCAGCAGCTTAGTGTTTGCGGCCTACAATGAGCAGTTCTTC. Encoded protein: CASSLVFAAYNEQFF.

The rearrangement uses TRBV28 and TRBJ1-2; tentative D call: TRBD1 (5 bases). The CDR3 length is 15 residues. Between the trimmed V and J ends, which lost 4 bases and 0 bases, there was a span of 12 bases. CDR1 and CDR2 from the germline V gene are MDHEN and SYDVKM. The CDR3 sequence: CASSSAGGPNYGYTF. The DNA of the CDR3 is TGTGCCAGCAGTTCCGCGGGGGGACCTAACTATGGCTACACCTTC.

The count of this clone is one. V is TRBV30 and J is TRBJ2-3; 10 bases map to TRBD2. This CDR3 has 16 residues. J lost 2 bases, V lost 0 bases, and 5 bases had no gene match. Looked up from germline, CDR1 is GTSNPN and CDR2 is SVGIG (reference sequence). The CDR3 nucleotides are TGTGCCTGGAGTGTACCTAGCGGGGGAACCACAGATACGCAGTATTTT. As protein: CAWSVPSGGTTDTQYF.

This chain joins TRBV30 and TRBJ2-7, with D perhaps TRBD2 (5 bases). The CDR3 loop spans 11 amino acids. Germline CDR1 reads GTSNPN; CDR2 reads SVGIG (reference sequence). Trimming stripped 0 bases from V and 12 bases from J, with 12 bases between. CDR3 nucleotide sequence: TGTGCCTGGAGTGTGGATAGCGCCCTGTACTTC. This translates into CAWSVDSALYF.

This sequence joins TRBV5-1 and TRBJ2-7; unclear D gene. Trimming removed 2 bases at V and 2 bases at J, with 8 bases between. CDR3 length equals 13 residues. The germline V gene encodes CDR1 SGHRS and CDR2 YFSETQ. Here the CDR3 DNA reads TGCGCCAGCAGCTTTCGGCAGGCCTACGAGCAGTACTTC. The encoded protein is CASSFRQAYEQYF.

V and J are TRBV19 and TRBJ2-2, with TRBD1 matching 8 bases. Germline CDR1 and CDR2: LNHDA and SQIVND (reference sequence). V trimming: 5 bases; J trimming: 5 bases; junction bases outside the gene matches: 7. The CDR3 sequence is 15 residues long. Written as DNA, the CDR3 is TGTGCCAGTAGTTGGGGACAGGTCTGGACCGGGGAGCTGTTTTTT. It translates to CASSWGQVWTGELFF.

This chain joins TRBV28 and TRBJ2-2, with a tentative D call TRBD2 (5 bases). The length of the CDR3 is 11 residues. CDR1 is MDHEN, CDR2 SYDVKM, per germline. Trimming took off 10 bases at V and 9 bases at J, with 12 bases between the two ends. The CDR3 spells CATVGNWELFF. CDR3 DNA: TGTGCCACCGTCGGGAACTGGGAGCTGTTTTTT.

The rearrangement joins TRBV6-5 to TRBJ2-6, with a tentative D call TRBD2 (5 bases). There are 15 residues in the CDR3. Between the trimmed V and J ends, which lost 8 bases and 0 bases, there was a span of 11 bases. Germline V CDR1 and CDR2: MNHEY, SVGAGI. In DNA, the CDR3 is TGTGCCAGCGGAATTGGACTCTCTGGGGCCAACGTCCTGACTTTC. Its translation is CASGIGLSGANVLTF.

The V call is TRBV11-3, the J call TRBJ1-3; no reliable D call. The CDR3 is 15 amino acids. Germline CDR1 is SGHNT and CDR2 is YENEEA. V lost 1 base and J 0 bases, leaving 7 bases between the germline ends. The CDR3 DNA follows: TGTGCCAGCAGCTTAGCAGGCGTCTCTGGAAACACCATATATTTT. As protein: CASSLAGVSGNTIYF. The variable domain in full, completed from reference TRBV11-3 and TRBJ1-3, reads EAGVVQSPRYKIIEKKQPVAFWCNPISGHNTLYWYLQNLGQGPELLIRYENEEAVDDSQLPKDRFSAERLKGVDSTLKIQPAELGDSAVYLCASSLAGVSGNTIYFGEGSWLTVV.

In its sample, this clone was seen a few times. The chain is built from TRBV11-2 and TRBJ1-6; 7 bases match TRBD1. This CDR3 has 16 amino acids. In germline, CDR1 is SGHAT, CDR2 FQNNGV. V was pared by 3 bases and J by 6 bases, with 8 bases of the junction left unmatched. The CDR3 coding sequence is TGTGCCAGCAGCTTGAACTCAGGGGGTTTTAATTCACCCCTCCACTTT. As protein: CASSLNSGGFNSPLHF.

The J gene is TRBJ2-7, the V gene TRBV4-1; perhaps TRBD2 as D (7 bases). Germline V gives CDR1 MGHRA, CDR2 YSYEKL. The ends were cut back, 3 bases at V and 3 bases at J, with 18 bases in the middle. The CDR3 loop spans 16 amino acids. CDR3 sequence (DNA): TGCGCCAGCAGCCAGGGGGCGGCGGGGGCAATCTACGAGCAGTACTTC. Protein sequence: CASSQGAAGAIYEQYF.

This sequence joins TRBV19 and TRBJ1-5, with 10 nucleotides matching TRBD1. V was clipped by 9 bases and J by 6 bases; unmatched bases: 2. This CDR3 is 12 amino acids long. Germline values: CDR1 LNHDA, CDR2 SQIVND (reference sequence). Here the CDR3 reads CARDRGCQPQHF. In DNA, the CDR3 is TGTGCCAGGGACAGGGGGTGTCAGCCCCAGCATTTT.

This clone was seen only once. This chain's CDR3 is CASSLGGRGNQPQHF. Here the CDR3 DNA reads TGTGCCAGCAGCTTAGGAGGGAGGGGCAATCAGCCCCAGCATTTT. The chain joins TRBV11-2 to TRBJ1-5; D is unresolved. Trimming removed 1 base at V and 2 bases at J, with 9 bases between. Germline lookup yields CDR1 SGHAT and CDR2 FQNNGV. The CDR3 extends over 15 amino acids.